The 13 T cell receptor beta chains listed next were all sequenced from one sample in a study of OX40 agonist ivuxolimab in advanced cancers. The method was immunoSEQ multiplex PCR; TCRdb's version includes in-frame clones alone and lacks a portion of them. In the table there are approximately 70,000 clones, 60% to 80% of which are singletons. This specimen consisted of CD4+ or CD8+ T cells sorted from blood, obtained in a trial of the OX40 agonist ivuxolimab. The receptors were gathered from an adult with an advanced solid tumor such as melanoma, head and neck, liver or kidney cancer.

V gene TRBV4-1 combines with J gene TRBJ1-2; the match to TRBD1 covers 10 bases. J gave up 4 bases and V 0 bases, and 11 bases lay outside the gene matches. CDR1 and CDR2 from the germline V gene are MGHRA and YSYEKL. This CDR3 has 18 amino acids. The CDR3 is CASSQDLWDRGVFYGYTF. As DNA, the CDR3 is TGCGCCAGCAGCCAAGATCTTTGGGACAGGGGCGTTTTCTATGGCTACACCTTC.

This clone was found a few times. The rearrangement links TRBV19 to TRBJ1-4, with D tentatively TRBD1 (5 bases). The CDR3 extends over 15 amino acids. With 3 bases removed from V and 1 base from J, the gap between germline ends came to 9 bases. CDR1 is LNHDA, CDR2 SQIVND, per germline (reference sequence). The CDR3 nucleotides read TGTGCCAGTAGTATGGGGGGAGGAACTAATGAAAAACTGTTTTTT. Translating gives CASSMGGGTNEKLFF.

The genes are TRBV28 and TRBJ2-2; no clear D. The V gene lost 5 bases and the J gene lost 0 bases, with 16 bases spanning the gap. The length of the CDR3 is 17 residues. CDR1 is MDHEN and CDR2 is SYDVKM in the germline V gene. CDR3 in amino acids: CASSLIGPSTNTGELFF. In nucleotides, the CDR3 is TGTGCCAGCAGTCTTATTGGGCCCTCCACGAACACCGGGGAGCTGTTTTTT.

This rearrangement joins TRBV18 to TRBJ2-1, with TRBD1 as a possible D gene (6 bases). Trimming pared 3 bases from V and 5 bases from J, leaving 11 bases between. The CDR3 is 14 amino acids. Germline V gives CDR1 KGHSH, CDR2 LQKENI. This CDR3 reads CASSPPTGNNEQFF. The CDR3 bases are TGTGCCAGCTCACCGCCAACAGGGAACAATGAGCAGTTCTTC. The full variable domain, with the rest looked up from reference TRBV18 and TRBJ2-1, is NAGVMQNPRHLVRRRGQEARLRCSPMKGHSHVYWYRQLPEEGLKFMVYLQKENIIDESGMPKERFSAEFPKEGPSILRIQQVVRGDSAAYFCASSPPTGNNEQFFGPGTRLTVL.

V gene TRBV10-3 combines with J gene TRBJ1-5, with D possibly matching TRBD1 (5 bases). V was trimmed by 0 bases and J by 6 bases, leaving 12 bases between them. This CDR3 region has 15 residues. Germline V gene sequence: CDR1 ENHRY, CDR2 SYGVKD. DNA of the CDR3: TGTGCCATCAGTGAGTCGAAAGGGGCAGGTCAGCCCCAGCATTTT. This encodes CAISESKGAGQPQHF.

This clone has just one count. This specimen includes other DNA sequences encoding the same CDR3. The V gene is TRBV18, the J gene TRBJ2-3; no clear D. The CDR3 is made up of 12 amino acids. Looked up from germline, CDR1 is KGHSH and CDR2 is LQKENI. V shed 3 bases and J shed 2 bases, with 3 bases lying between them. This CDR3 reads CASSPSTDTQYF. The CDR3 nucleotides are TGTGCCAGCTCACCCTCCACAGATACGCAGTATTTT. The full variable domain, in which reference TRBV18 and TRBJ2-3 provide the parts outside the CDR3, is NAGVMQNPRHLVRRRGQEARLRCSPMKGHSHVYWYRQLPEEGLKFMVYLQKENIIDESGMPKERFSAEFPKEGPSILRIQQVVRGDSAAYFCASSPSTDTQYFGPGTRLTVL.

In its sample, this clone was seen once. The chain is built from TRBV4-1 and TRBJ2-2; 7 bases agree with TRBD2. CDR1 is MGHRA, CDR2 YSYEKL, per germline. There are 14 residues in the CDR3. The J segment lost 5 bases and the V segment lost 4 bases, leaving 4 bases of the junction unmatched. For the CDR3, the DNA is TGCGCCAGCAGCCGGGGAGGGGATACCGGGGAGCTGTTTTTT. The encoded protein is CASSRGGDTGELFF.

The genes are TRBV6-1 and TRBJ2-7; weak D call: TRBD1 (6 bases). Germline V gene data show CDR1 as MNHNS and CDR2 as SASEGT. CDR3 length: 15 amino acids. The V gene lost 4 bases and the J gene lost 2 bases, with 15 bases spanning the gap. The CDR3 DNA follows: TGTGCCAGCAGTGTTTCCGGGACACTTACCTACGAGCAGTACTTC. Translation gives CASSVSGTLTYEQYF.

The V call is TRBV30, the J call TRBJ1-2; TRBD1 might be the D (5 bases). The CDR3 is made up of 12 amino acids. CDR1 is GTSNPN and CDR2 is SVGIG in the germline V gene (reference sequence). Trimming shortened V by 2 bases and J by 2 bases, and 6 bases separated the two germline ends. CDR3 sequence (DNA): TGTGCCTGGAGTCACAGGAACTATGGCTACACCTTC. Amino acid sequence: CAWSHRNYGYTF. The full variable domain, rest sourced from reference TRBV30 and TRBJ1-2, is SQTIHQWPATLVQPVGSPLSLECTVEGTSNPNLYWYRQAAGRGLQLLFYSVGIGQISSEVPQNLSASRPQDRQFILSSKKLLLSDSGFYLCAWSHRNYGYTFGSGTRLTVV.

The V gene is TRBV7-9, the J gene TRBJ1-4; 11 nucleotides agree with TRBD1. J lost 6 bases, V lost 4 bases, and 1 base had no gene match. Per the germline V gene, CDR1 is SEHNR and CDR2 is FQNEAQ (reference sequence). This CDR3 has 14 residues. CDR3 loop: CASSSDRGHEKLFF. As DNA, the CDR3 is TGTGCCAGCAGCTCGGACAGGGGGCATGAAAAACTGTTTTTT.

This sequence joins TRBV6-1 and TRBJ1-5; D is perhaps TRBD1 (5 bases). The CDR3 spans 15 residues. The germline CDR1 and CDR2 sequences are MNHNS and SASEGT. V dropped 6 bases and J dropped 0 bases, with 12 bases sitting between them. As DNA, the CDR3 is TGTGCCAGCAGCCCGACAGTTTTTAGCAATCAGCCCCAGCATTTT. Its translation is CASSPTVFSNQPQHF.

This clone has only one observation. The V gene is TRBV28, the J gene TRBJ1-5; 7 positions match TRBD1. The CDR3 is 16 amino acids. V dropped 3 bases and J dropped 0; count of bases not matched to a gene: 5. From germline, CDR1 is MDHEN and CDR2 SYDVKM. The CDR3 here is CASSFGTDFSNQPQHF. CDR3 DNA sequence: TGTGCCAGCAGTTTTGGGACAGACTTTAGCAATCAGCCCCAGCATTTT.

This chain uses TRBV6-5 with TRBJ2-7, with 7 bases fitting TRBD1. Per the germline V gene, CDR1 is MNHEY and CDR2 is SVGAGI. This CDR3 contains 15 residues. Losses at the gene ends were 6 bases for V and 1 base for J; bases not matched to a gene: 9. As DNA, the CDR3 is TGTGCCAGCAGAAAAGACAGGGAGTATTCCTACGAGCAGTACTTC. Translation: CASRKDREYSYEQYF.